The TCR beta chain under discussion was sequenced for a study of metastatic and nonmetastatic thyroid tumors. Background on the study: Both malignant and benign thyroid patients supplied peripheral blood and tumor or nodule tissue samples, across which the repertoires of these patients were then compared.

Study-level findings and limits: Malignant thyroid tumors reportedly exceeded benign nodules significantly in TCR beta diversity, with the difference appearing in blood and tumor.

By sample fraction, this clone is medium-sized. The antigen remains unidentified. Deletions cut 5 bases from V and 7 bases from J, with 14 bases between. Per germline, CDR1 MNHNS and CDR2 SASEGT. The CDR3 is 14 residues long. The entire patient cohort was treatment-naive prior to thyroid surgery. As handled by the study authors: Clinicopathological groups of papillary thyroid cancer showed CDR3 differences that were used to build a distant-metastasis classifier. TCRdb re-called the PCR reads with MiXCR. The V and J calls and clone size are TCRdb's, not the authors'. The repertoire holds 29,000 or so clones, 4% to 5% seen once, with around 20% in the top ten.

Sequenced material: blood. The J gene is TRBJ2-2, the V gene TRBV6-1; D may be TRBD2 (6 bases). The sequence came from a female donor with papillary thyroid cancer or a benign thyroid nodule (not recorded which). Some clones in this sample may be carry-over from other donors' samples. The DNA for the CDR3 is TGTGCCAGCAGTCCAAGCCTGGGGGGCGGGGAGCTGTTTTTT. Translated, it gives CASSPSLGGGELFF.